The source of this T cell receptor (beta chain) is a study of blood T cell repertoires in COVID-19 (TCRdb year 2020). About the investigation overall: Samples from collaborators originated in the United States, Italy and Spain and spanned both the acute and convalescent phases of COVID-19. The dataset comprised deeply sampled blood TCRbeta repertoires from subjects exposed to, actively infected with, or recovered from COVID-19. The repertoires were released in a freely available public database intended as a resource for research on the immune response to SARS-CoV-2. Samples came from the ongoing ImmuneRACE study (first 160 participants) plus 1,254 subjects from 6 global collaborators. Where available, HLA class I and class II types were obtained from metadata supplied by the sample provider rather than from assay-based typing. Sample metadata almost always included a de-identified subject ID, COVID-19 status, age in years and sex. The material from the prospective study consisted of cDNA or gDNA derived from T cells, B-cell-depleted T cells, or PBMCs. Results the study describes overall, beyond this receptor: The amount of clinical and demographic metadata varied by source and participant and was provided uncurated.

Of note for this clone: Its cognate antigen has yet to be identified. Within one base of it there is no much larger clone, and no base qualities were kept.

TCRbeta CDR3 regions were amplified from genomic DNA using the immunoSEQ Assay, a bias-controlled multiplex PCR. In the original analysis: Nucleated cell counts per sample were estimated from amplification of reference gene primers within the assay. Sequence reads were collapsed and filtered to measure the absolute abundance of every unique TCRbeta CDR3 rearrangement. For each sample, productive Simpson clonality was calculated by taking the square root of Simpson's diversity index across productive rearrangements. Here the immuneACCESS table is served through TCRdb, limited to in-frame sequences with V and J called. Missing clones are a known gap in these copies; in checked studies unresolved V genes cover under half, and the rest lacks a known reason. Clonal size and the V and J genes are those of that table, whereas D and trimming came from the DNA. For this sample the table gives approximately 70,000 clones, of which roughly 80% were detected only once. The ten largest account for about 5% of the sample.

The collaborating institutions used their own protocols to collect whole blood in K2EDTA tubes. For TCRbeta analysis, collaborators shipped samples as frozen whole blood, isolated PBMCs, or DNA extracted from either of those sample types. The CDR3 runs 16 residues from the cysteine to the phenylalanine. Only the CDR3 DNA stays, 48 bases, in frame from base 1. V is clipped by 4 bases and J by 2 bases, and the sequence between their germline boundaries is 19 bases long. The germline V gene (reference sequence) yields SGHNT for CDR1 and YYREEE for CDR2. Source material: peripheral blood. This clonotype originated in a woman aged 55-69 years with acute or convalescent COVID-19. The sequence links TRBV5-4 to TRBJ2-7; the D gene is possibly TRBD2, with 7 bases matching. The bases are TGTGCCAGCAGCCCCTCGGCGGGGGCAAGGACCTACGAGCAGTACTTC. This codes for CASSPSAGARTYEQYF.